Presented here are 31 T cell receptor beta chains from one specimen sequenced in a study of beta chain features in type 1 diabetes. The antigens these receptors bind are not known. Whole-study results and caveats: All four CD4+ subsets of Type 1 diabetes patients contained TCRB CDR3s that were moderately but significantly shorter.

Every isolated RNA sample was fully reverse transcribed, so sequencing captured expressed TCRB transcripts. Measured with immunoSEQ multiplex PCR; TCRdb has only the in-frame clones, and not every one. Among about 140,000 clones listed, 10% to 15% were seen once. The sequencing input was central memory CD4+ T cells from blood. The receptors were gathered from a man between 18 and 29 years old with type 1 diabetes.

This clone was counted a few times. J is TRBJ2-1 and V is TRBV4-1, with 7 bases identical to TRBD2. Germline assignment: CDR1 MGHRA and CDR2 YSYEKL. V lost 2 bases, J lost 5 bases, and 12 bases stayed unmatched. CDR3 size: 17 residues. In nucleotides, the CDR3 is TGCGCCAGCAGCCAACTCGATCTTGGGCTAGCGGACAATGAGCAGTTCTTC. It encodes CASSQLDLGLADNEQFF.

The chain recombines TRBV10-3 with TRBJ1-3; D remains ambiguous. The germline V and J ends were trimmed by 6 bases and 2 bases, with 23 bases remaining between them. Germline V gene data show CDR1 as ENHRY and CDR2 as SYGVKD. The CDR3 is 18 amino acids. CDR3 sequence reads: CAIRDFTAPGLAGNTIYF. CDR3 DNA sequence: TGTGCCATCAGGGACTTCACAGCCCCCGGGCTGGCTGGAAACACCATATATTTT.

This clone has just a few counts. The chain joins TRBV10-3 to TRBJ1-2; D gene uncertain. The length of the CDR3 is 12 residues. The V gene lost 6 bases and the J gene lost 0 bases, with 5 bases spanning the gap. Germline V CDR1 and CDR2: ENHRY, SYGVKD. CDR3 DNA: TGTGCCATCAGAGGAGCTAACTATGGCTACACCTTC. Its protein product is CAIRGANYGYTF.

The chain joins TRBV6-1 to TRBJ2-7; 8 nucleotides line up with TRBD1. CDR3 length: 14 residues. The ends lost 10 bases at V and 1 base at J; junction bases unmatched: 9. CDR1 is MNHNS and CDR2 is SASEGT in the germline V gene. For the CDR3, the DNA is TGTGCCACCGACAGGGGAGGTGGGTCCTACGAGCAGTACTTC. This codes for CATDRGGGSYEQYF.

In its sample, this clone was seen a few times. The CDR3 DNA sequence: TGTGCCAGCAGCTTAGGGTTAGCGGGGGGTTACAATGAGCAGTTCTTC. This encodes CASSLGLAGGYNEQFF. The chain carries TRBV13 and TRBJ2-1, with TRBD2 matching over 10 bases. The CDR3 length is 16 residues. Per germline, CDR1 PRHDT and CDR2 FYEKMQ (reference sequence). With V trimmed by 0 bases and J by 4 bases, 3 bases remained unmatched. The complete variable domain, with remaining parts taken from reference TRBV13 and TRBJ2-1, reads AAGVIQSPRHLIKEKRETATLKCYPIPRHDTVYWYQQGPGQDPQFLISFYEKMQSDKGSIPDRFSAQQFSDYHSELNMSSLELGDSALYFCASSLGLAGGYNEQFFGPGTRLTVL.

The sample holds a few counts of this clone. The genes are TRBV5-1 and TRBJ2-5; D assignment may be TRBD1 or TRBD2 (5 bases each). CDR1 and CDR2 (germline): SGHRS, YFSETQ. V was cut by 0 bases and J by 3 bases, with 12 bases left in between. The CDR3 covers 15 residues. The CDR3 loop reads CASSLGDRSEETQYF. The DNA of the CDR3 is TGCGCCAGCAGCTTGGGGGACCGGAGTGAAGAGACCCAGTACTTC. The whole variable domain, remainder taken from reference TRBV5-1 and TRBJ2-5, is KAGVTQTPRYLIKTRGQQVTLSCSPISGHRSVSWYQQTPGQGLQFLFEYFSETQRNKGNFPGRFSGRQFSNSRSEMNVSTLELGDSALYLCASSLGDRSEETQYFGPGTRLLVL.

The chain employs TRBV10-2 and TRBJ1-1; D is undetermined. V shed 2 bases and J shed 4 bases, with 8 bases lying between them. The CDR3 contains 13 residues. Germline loops: CDR1 WSHSY, CDR2 SAAADI. The CDR3 DNA follows: TGCGCCAGCAGTGAGAGATGGCTCACTGAAGCTTTCTTT. Its protein is CASSERWLTEAFF.

The chain employs TRBV29-1 and TRBJ1-2, with D hard to call. Germline CDR1 SQVTM, CDR2 ANQGSEA. CDR3 size: 14 residues. Trimming took 7 bases from V and 4 from J, leaving 19 bases between them. In DNA, the CDR3 is TGCAGCGGGGTCGAGGGTCGGGATGGCTATGGCTACACCTTC. Its protein is CSGVEGRDGYGYTF.

The V gene is TRBV9, the J gene TRBJ1-1; D remains ambiguous. Germline CDR1 SGDLS, CDR2 YYNGEE. Deletions cut 0 bases from V and 0 bases from J, with 6 bases between. The length of the CDR3 is 14 residues. The CDR3 DNA sequence: TGTGCCAGCAGCGTAGTGGAGGTGAACACTGAAGCTTTCTTT. This encodes CASSVVEVNTEAFF.

V gene TRBV30 combines with J gene TRBJ1-3; no reliable D call. In germline, CDR1 is GTSNPN, CDR2 SVGIG (reference sequence). Deletions cut 0 bases from V and 2 bases from J, with 5 bases between. This CDR3 is built from 13 residues. Here the CDR3 reads CAWSVQTGNTIYF. DNA for the CDR3: TGTGCCTGGAGTGTACAGACTGGAAACACCATATATTTT.

The genes are TRBV28 and TRBJ2-7, with D uncertain. The CDR3 runs 14 residues. Germline assignment: CDR1 MDHEN and CDR2 SYDVKM. V was cut by 2 bases and J by 5 bases, with 13 bases left in between. CDR3 DNA: TGTGCCAGCAGTTTAGACCCCGTCGCCAACGAGCAGTACTTC. Translation gives CASSLDPVANEQYF.

The chain joins TRBV19 to TRBJ2-5; D call uncertain. The CDR3 contains 11 residues. V was pared by 6 bases and J by 5 bases, with 7 bases between. Germline V lookup: CDR1 LNHDA, CDR2 SQIVND (reference sequence). The chain's CDR3 is CASREAETQYF. The CDR3 DNA reads as TGTGCCAGTAGAGAAGCGGAGACCCAGTACTTC.

J is TRBJ1-6 and V is TRBV6-5; TRBD1 aligns across 8 bases. The germline CDR1 and CDR2 sequences are MNHEY and SVGAGI. With V trimmed by 6 bases and J by 7 bases, 8 bases remained unmatched. The CDR3 runs to 15 residues. CDR3 sequence (DNA): TGTGCCAGCAGCCGGGACAGGTGGGGGAATTCACCCCTCCACTTT. Translation gives CASSRDRWGNSPLHF.

A few counts support this clone. The CDR3 here is CASSQDRQLDQPQHF. Here the CDR3 DNA reads TGTGCCAGCAGCCAAGATCGACAGCTTGATCAGCCCCAGCATTTT. This chain links TRBV4-2 with TRBJ1-5; possible D gene TRBD1, 5 bases. The CDR3 consists of 15 residues. Germline values: CDR1 LGHNA, CDR2 YNFKEQ. Trimming removed 0 bases at V and 5 bases at J, with 11 bases between.

This chain connects TRBV7-2 to TRBJ1-2; tentatively, D is TRBD1 (5 bases). Germline V gives CDR1 SGHTA, CDR2 FQGNSA. This CDR3 is 16 amino acids long. The germline V and J ends were trimmed by 1 base and 0 bases, with 12 bases remaining between them. The CDR3 sequence: CASSLVPQAANYGYTF. The CDR3 DNA reads TGTGCCAGCAGCTTAGTTCCACAGGCAGCTAACTATGGCTACACCTTC.

In the case of this clone: One junction end does not reproduce the germline sequence, and a read error may be involved. The V call is TRBV7-8, the J call TRBJ1-1, with D hard to call. The CDR3 has 14 amino acids. Per germline, CDR1 SGHVS and CDR2 FQNEAQ. CDR3 loop: CASIIGSGNAEAFF. In DNA form, the CDR3 reads TGTGCCAGCATCATTGGTAGTGGGAACGCTGAAGCTTTCTTT.

The chain joins TRBV7-2 to TRBJ1-3, with D tentatively TRBD1 (5 bases). V lost 4 bases to trimming and J lost 8 bases, with 12 bases between them. CDR3 length: 13 amino acids. The V gene's germline CDR1 is SGHTA and CDR2 FQGNSA. CDR3: CASSSGIEYTIYF. The CDR3 region has the DNA TGTGCCAGCAGCTCAGGGATCGAGTACACCATATATTTT.

The chain carries TRBV6-6 and TRBJ2-3, with TRBD2 matching 7 bases. This CDR3 comprises 16 residues. J gave up 3 bases and V 4 bases, and 10 bases lay outside the gene matches. Germline-derived CDR1 and CDR2 are MNHNY and SVGAGI (reference sequence). The CDR3 region is CASSSGEGTRTDTQYF. The CDR3 DNA reads TGTGCCAGCAGTTCTGGGGAGGGTACGAGGACAGATACGCAGTATTTT.

V and J are TRBV18 and TRBJ2-7; TRBD1 matches at 9 bases. Germline assignment: CDR1 KGHSH and CDR2 LQKENI. The V and J ends lost 3 bases and 6 bases, in that order; junction bases with no gene match: 15. CDR3 length equals 17 residues. This CDR3 is CASSPNPSGTGKAEQYF. CDR3 in DNA: TGTGCCAGCTCACCTAACCCTTCCGGGACAGGGAAGGCCGAGCAGTACTTC. Combining the CDR3 with reference TRBV18 and TRBJ2-7 gives the whole variable domain NAGVMQNPRHLVRRRGQEARLRCSPMKGHSHVYWYRQLPEEGLKFMVYLQKENIIDESGMPKERFSAEFPKEGPSILRIQQVVRGDSAAYFCASSPNPSGTGKAEQYFGPGTRLTVT.

The chain uses TRBV29-1 and TRBJ2-5, with D hard to call. Trimming pared 7 bases from V and 5 bases from J, leaving 14 bases between. This CDR3 is 12 amino acids long. Germline V lookup: CDR1 SQVTM, CDR2 ANQGSEA. CDR3 sequence (DNA): TGCAGCGGATCAATAGCAGAGGAGACCCAGTACTTC. This gives the protein CSGSIAEETQYF.

This clone was seen only a few times. This chain links TRBV6-5 with TRBJ2-5; 10 bases fit TRBD1. Looked up from germline, CDR1 is MNHEY and CDR2 is SVGAGI. Trimming took 6 bases from V and 4 from J; bases not matched to a gene: 8. CDR3 size: 15 residues. DNA of the CDR3: TGTGCCAGCAGCCTGGGACAGGGGATCCTAGAGACCCAGTACTTC. This codes for CASSLGQGILETQYF.

J is TRBJ2-7 and V is TRBV7-2; 10 positions match TRBD2. J gave up 5 bases and V 8 bases, and 12 bases lay outside the gene matches. The CDR3 is made up of 15 amino acids. Germline V gene sequence: CDR1 SGHTA, CDR2 FQGNSA. In DNA, the CDR3 is TGTGCCAGCCGCCCAGGACTAGCGGCCACCAACGAGCAGTACTTC. Its translation is CASRPGLAATNEQYF.

This clone was seen a few times. The identical CDR3 is also encoded by other nucleotide sequences in the sample. This sequence joins TRBV7-6 and TRBJ2-1; D gene uncertain. CDR3 length: 12 residues. Germline V gene sequence: CDR1 SGHVS, CDR2 FNYEAQ. V lost 5 bases and J lost 2, with 4 bases in between. CDR3 residues: CASSGTYNEQFF. The CDR3 bases are TGTGCCAGCAGCGGGACCTACAATGAGCAGTTCTTC.

In its sample, this clone was seen a few times. V gene TRBV18 combines with J gene TRBJ2-7, with D unclear. CDR1 and CDR2 from the germline V gene are KGHSH and LQKENI. This CDR3 spans 15 amino acids. Trimming shortened V by 6 bases and J by 3 bases, and 18 bases separated the two germline ends. CDR3 in amino acids: CASSTPRLPNYEQYF. CDR3 DNA: TGTGCCAGCTCGACTCCTAGATTACCTAACTACGAGCAGTACTTC.

The chain has TRBV5-1 and TRBJ2-1; D perhaps matches TRBD2 (6 bases). The ends were cut back, 4 bases at V and 8 bases at J, with 16 bases in the middle. The germline V gene encodes CDR1 SGHRS and CDR2 YFSETQ. The CDR3 runs 14 residues. Here the CDR3 DNA reads TGCGCCAGCAGCCCGGGGGAGGCCAGGGATGAGCAGTTCTTC. This encodes CASSPGEARDEQFF.

The CDR3 nucleotides read TGTGCCAGCAGCCCTCGGGACCACCTCGGGTACGAGCAGTACTTC. Protein: CASSPRDHLGYEQYF. The chain combines TRBV7-3 with TRBJ2-7, with D possibly being TRBD1 or TRBD2 (5 bases each). The length of the CDR3 is 15 residues. V lost 5 bases to trimming and J lost 4 bases, with 18 bases between them. From germline, CDR1 is SGHTA and CDR2 FQGTGA.

This clone was observed a handful of times. This sequence joins TRBV5-4 and TRBJ2-1, with 12 bases lining up with TRBD2. V shed 4 bases and J 2 bases; nucleotides not matched to a gene: 4. CDR1 is SGHNT, CDR2 YYREEE, per germline (reference sequence). The CDR3 runs 16 residues. The DNA for the CDR3 is TGTGCCAGCAGCGCCGCTAGCGGGGGGGCCTACAATGAGCAGTTCTTC. Protein product: CASSAASGGAYNEQFF.

The rearrangement uses TRBV27 and TRBJ2-3, with D unclear. The length of the CDR3 is 14 residues. Germline V CDR1 and CDR2: MNHEY, SMNVEV (reference sequence). Trimming took 5 bases from V and 6 from J, leaving 15 bases between them. DNA of the CDR3: TGTGCCAGCAGTCAATGGACGATCGGGGATACGCAGTATTTT. Amino acids: CASSQWTIGDTQYF.

This clone was seen a handful of times. The rearrangement joins TRBV6-5 to TRBJ1-1; D not certain. Trimming took off 6 bases at V and 3 bases at J, with 14 bases between the two ends. The CDR3 spans 14 residues. CDR1 and CDR2 from the germline V gene are MNHEY and SVGAGI. The CDR3 DNA follows: TGTGCCAGCAGAGGCAGCCTGAGGGACACTGAAGCTTTCTTT. Encoded protein: CASRGSLRDTEAFF.

The sample holds a few counts of this clone. The chain is built from TRBV30 and TRBJ2-1; D is uncertain. The CDR3 covers 11 residues. Between the trimmed V and J ends, which lost 1 base and 6 bases, there was a span of 4 bases. Germline assignment: CDR1 GTSNPN and CDR2 SVGIG (reference sequence). The CDR3 loop is CAWSAVNEQFF. The CDR3 nucleotides are TGTGCCTGGAGTGCAGTCAATGAGCAGTTCTTC.

This clone has only a few counts. The rearrangement joins TRBV5-1 to TRBJ2-2; D is ambiguous. Trimming took off 2 bases at V and 2 bases at J, with 7 bases between the two ends. In germline, CDR1 is SGHRS, CDR2 YFSETQ. The CDR3 sequence is 14 residues long. Here the CDR3 reads CASSFSINTGELFF. The DNA of the CDR3 is TGCGCCAGCAGCTTTTCTATAAACACCGGGGAGCTGTTTTTT.